A single sample gave rise to the 25 T cell receptor beta chains below, sequenced in a study of neoadjuvant anti-PD-1 for oral cavity cancer. Generated by immunoSEQ multiplex PCR, the TCRdb table keeps only in-frame clones and is missing some. The table records 14,000 or so clones, around three quarters of them present only once. Sequencing was performed on PBMCs, taken before nivolumab (anti-PD-1) treatment. These receptors originate from a person between 35 and 79 years old with oral cavity squamous cell carcinoma.

The chain links TRBV5-1 to TRBJ1-4; D unresolved. Deletions cut 0 bases from V and 5 bases from J, with 8 bases between. From germline, CDR1 is SGHRS and CDR2 YFSETQ. This CDR3 spans 14 amino acids. CDR3 nucleotide sequence: TGCGCCAGCAGCTTGGGGACGGAGAATGAAAAACTGTTTTTT. This translates into CASSLGTENEKLFF.

The chain recombines TRBV13 with TRBJ2-1; TRBD1 or TRBD2 may be the D gene (6 bases each). The germline gives CDR1 PRHDT, CDR2 FYEKMQ (reference sequence). Between the trimmed V and J ends, which lost 2 bases and 9 bases, there was a span of 14 bases. This CDR3 has 14 amino acids. The CDR3 loop reads CASSLWGAGGEQFF. The CDR3 nucleotides read TGTGCCAGCAGCTTATGGGGGGCCGGGGGTGAGCAGTTCTTC.

The chain has TRBV4-2 and TRBJ2-1, with unresolved D. V was trimmed by 3 bases and J by 12 bases, leaving 15 bases between them. From germline, CDR1 is LGHNA and CDR2 YNFKEQ. This CDR3 is built from 13 residues. CDR3 residues: CASSQGSSRVQFF. The CDR3 nucleotides read TGTGCCAGCAGCCAGGGTTCGAGCCGCGTGCAGTTCTTC.

CDR3 sequence (DNA): TGCGCCAGCAGCTTGGGCCTCAGGGGGCCGGACACTGAAGCTTTCTTT. Its translation: CASSLGLRGPDTEAFF. The V and J genes are TRBV5-1 and TRBJ1-1, with TRBD1 matching 8 bases. The CDR3 has 16 residues. Germline trimming cut 0 bases from V and 3 bases from J; bases unmatched to any gene: 7. From germline, CDR1 is SGHRS and CDR2 YFSETQ.

Only one count was recorded for this clone. The chain links TRBV19 to TRBJ2-3; D may be TRBD2 (5 bases). With 3 bases removed from V and 0 bases from J, the gap between germline ends came to 13 bases. CDR1 and CDR2 from the germline V gene are LNHDA and SQIVND (reference sequence). The CDR3 has 16 residues. CDR3 region: CASSIDGGLSTDTQYF. CDR3 DNA: TGTGCCAGTAGTATTGATGGCGGGCTAAGCACAGATACGCAGTATTTT.

The rearrangement uses TRBV6-5 and TRBJ1-5; no reliable D call. CDR3 length equals 15 residues. Per the germline V gene, CDR1 is MNHEY and CDR2 is SVGAGI. Trimming pared 7 bases from V and 0 bases from J, leaving 13 bases between. CDR3 region: CASKIRVYSNQPQHF. The CDR3 DNA reads as TGTGCCAGCAAGATACGAGTCTATAGCAATCAGCCCCAGCATTTT.

V and J are TRBV5-6 and TRBJ1-2; 8 positions match TRBD1. Germline CDR1 SGHDT, CDR2 YYEEEE. This CDR3 is 17 amino acids long. V dropped 5 bases and J dropped 4; count of bases not matched to a gene: 16. The CDR3 spells CASRTPFGQGESYGYTF. The CDR3 DNA reads TGTGCCAGCAGGACCCCATTCGGACAGGGCGAGAGCTATGGCTACACCTTC. The full variable domain, rest sourced from reference TRBV5-6 and TRBJ1-2, is DAGVTQSPTHLIKTRGQQVTLRCSPKSGHDTVSWYQQALGQGPQFIFQYYEEEERQRGNFPDRFSGHQFPNYSSELNVNALLLGDSALYLCASRTPFGQGESYGYTFGSGTRLTVV.

J is TRBJ1-4 and V is TRBV5-1; 8 positions match TRBD1. V shed 0 bases, J shed 7 bases, and the junction held 2 bases outside the gene matches. The length of the CDR3 is 14 residues. Germline CDR1 and CDR2: SGHRS and YFSETQ. CDR3 amino acids: CASSLAGQGEKLFF. The CDR3 nucleotides read TGCGCCAGCAGCTTGGCAGGACAGGGTGAAAAACTGTTTTTT.

This clone has just one count. The chain carries TRBV25-1 and TRBJ1-6; D uncertain. Germline V gene data show CDR1 as MGHDK and CDR2 as SYGVNS. This CDR3 is built from 17 residues. Trimming pared 1 base from V and 9 bases from J, leaving 19 bases between. The CDR3 sequence is CASSESPGPSRGSPLHF. The CDR3 coding sequence is TGTGCCAGCAGTGAATCCCCAGGACCGTCCCGGGGTTCACCCCTCCACTTT.

The rearrangement links TRBV5-6 to TRBJ1-1; tentative D call: TRBD1 (6 bases). The germline V and J ends were trimmed by 2 bases and 0 bases, with 8 bases remaining between them. The germline V gene has CDR1 SGHDT and CDR2 YYEEEE. There are 14 residues in the CDR3. The CDR3 bases are TGTGCCAGCAGCTTTTCAGGGGTGAACACTGAAGCTTTCTTT. Translation: CASSFSGVNTEAFF. Based on the CDR3 plus reference TRBV5-6 and TRBJ1-1, the full variable domain is DAGVTQSPTHLIKTRGQQVTLRCSPKSGHDTVSWYQQALGQGPQFIFQYYEEEERQRGNFPDRFSGHQFPNYSSELNVNALLLGDSALYLCASSFSGVNTEAFFGQGTRLTVV.

V is TRBV6-5 and J is TRBJ1-5, with D possibly TRBD1 on 5 matching bases. The CDR3 length is 14 residues. CDR1 and CDR2 from the germline V gene are MNHEY and SVGAGI. V lost 3 bases and J 1 base, leaving 7 bases between the germline ends. The CDR3 region has the DNA TGTGCCAGCAGTTATTCAGGGAGCAATCAGCCCCAGCATTTT. Translation gives CASSYSGSNQPQHF.

This chain joins TRBV6-1 and TRBJ2-3, with D tentatively TRBD1 or TRBD2 (6 bases each). Germline V gives CDR1 MNHNS, CDR2 SASEGT. CDR3 length: 17 amino acids. V lost 0 bases and J 0 bases, leaving 13 bases between the germline ends. CDR3 nucleotides: TGTGCCAGCAGTGAAGCGCGTTCCGGGGGCAGCACAGATACGCAGTATTTT. It codes for CASSEARSGGSTDTQYF.

CDR3 in DNA: TGTGCCAGCAGCCCTCAGGGGCGGGGTAATGAAAAACTGTTTTTT. Its translation: CASSPQGRGNEKLFF. The V and J genes are TRBV7-9 and TRBJ1-4; weak D call: TRBD1 (6 bases). Per the germline V gene, CDR1 is SEHNR and CDR2 is FQNEAQ (reference sequence). The CDR3 has 15 amino acids. V was trimmed by 5 bases and J by 4 bases, leaving 14 bases between them.

This clone occurred a few times. The chain has TRBV5-4 and TRBJ2-5; D gene uncertain. Germline V gives CDR1 SGHNT, CDR2 YYREEE (reference sequence). The CDR3 length is 15 residues. Trimming removed 6 bases at V and 2 bases at J, with 17 bases between. The CDR3 here is CASTSQGHLQETQYF. The DNA of the CDR3 is TGTGCCAGCACGTCTCAAGGGCACCTACAAGAGACCCAGTACTTC.

The rearrangement joins TRBV6-5 to TRBJ1-2; 9 bases map to TRBD1. After removal of 0 bases from V and 4 bases from J, the junction contained 6 bases not matched to a gene. Germline CDR1 is MNHEY and CDR2 is SVGAGI. The CDR3 has 16 residues. The CDR3 DNA is TGTGCCAGCAGTTACTCGGGACAGGGTTCTCTCTATGGCTACACCTTC. It codes for CASSYSGQGSLYGYTF.

A few counts support this clone. The chain employs TRBV5-3 and TRBJ1-1; D unresolved. TRBV5-3 is reported as an ORF; its role is uncertain. The CDR3 sequence is 15 residues long. The ends were cut back, 3 bases at V and 3 bases at J, with 15 bases in the middle. The CDR3 DNA sequence: TGTGCCAGAAGCTCAAAAGGAGGTTTATACACTGAAGCTTTCTTT. It yields the protein CARSSKGGLYTEAFF.

CDR3 bases: TGTGCCAGCAGCCCCAGGGGACTAGTAACCCTTTTCACAGATACGCAGTATTTT. This codes for CASSPRGLVTLFTDTQYF. The chain employs TRBV5-5 and TRBJ2-3; 8 nucleotides agree with TRBD2. Germline CDR1 is SGHKS and CDR2 is YYEKEE (reference sequence). V lost 4 bases, J lost 2 bases, and 15 bases stayed unmatched. This CDR3 contains 18 residues. The full variable domain, in which reference TRBV5-5 and TRBJ2-3 provide the parts outside the CDR3, is DAGVTQSPTHLIKTRGQQVTLRCSPISGHKSVSWYQQVLGQGPQFIFQYYEKEERGRGNFPDRFSARQFPNYSSELNVNALLLGDSALYLCASSPRGLVTLFTDTQYFGPGTRLTVL.

The V call is TRBV5-4, the J call TRBJ2-2; a possible D gene is TRBD2 (5 bases). From germline, CDR1 is SGHNT and CDR2 YYREEE (reference sequence). V was shortened by 3 bases and J by 6 bases, with 15 bases between the two germline ends. This CDR3 has 15 residues. The CDR3, as DNA: TGTGCCAGCAGCTCTTCTTGGGGTAGCGCCGGGGAGCTGTTTTTT. Translating it yields CASSSSWGSAGELFF. Drawing the rest from reference TRBV5-4 and TRBJ2-2, the complete variable domain is ETGVTQSPTHLIKTRGQQVTLRCSSQSGHNTVSWYQQALGQGPQFIFQYYREEENGRGNFPPRFSGLQFPNYSSELNVNALELDDSALYLCASSSSWGSAGELFFGEGSRLTVL.

V is TRBV7-3 and J is TRBJ2-2, with TRBD1 matching 8 bases. CDR1 is SGHTA and CDR2 is FQGTGA in the germline V gene. V trimming: 5 bases; J trimming: 6 bases; junction bases outside the gene matches: 8. This CDR3 has 15 amino acids. The CDR3 protein is CASSPGDRLSGELFF. CDR3 coding DNA: TGTGCCAGCAGCCCGGGGGACAGGTTGTCCGGGGAGCTGTTTTTT.

The rearrangement links TRBV5-5 to TRBJ1-1; no clear D. This CDR3 is built from 12 residues. The V gene's germline CDR1 is SGHKS and CDR2 YYEKEE (reference sequence). V dropped 0 bases and J dropped 5 bases, with 5 bases sitting between them. CDR3 in amino acids: CASSLALTEAFF. The DNA of the CDR3 is TGTGCCAGCAGCTTGGCCTTAACTGAAGCTTTCTTT.

J is TRBJ1-3 and V is TRBV4-1; D might be TRBD1 (5 bases). V lost 0 bases to trimming and J lost 0 bases, with 12 bases between them. The CDR3 loop spans 17 amino acids. The germline CDR1 and CDR2 sequences are MGHRA and YSYEKL. In nucleotides, the CDR3 is TGCGCCAGCAGCCAAGACCCCCGCGGACACTCTGGAAACACCATATATTTT. Residues: CASSQDPRGHSGNTIYF.

V gene TRBV6-1 combines with J gene TRBJ2-6, with D possibly being TRBD2 (6 bases). The CDR3 spans 15 residues. V lost 11 bases and J lost 0, with 14 bases in between. CDR1 is MNHNS, CDR2 SASEGT, per germline. The DNA for the CDR3 is TGTGCCGTTGCGACGGGGGTCTCTGGGGCCAACGTCCTGACTTTC. Translated, it gives CAVATGVSGANVLTF.

The chain uses TRBV5-1 and TRBJ1-3; no firm D call. The CDR3 has 13 residues. CDR1 and CDR2 from the germline V gene are SGHRS and YFSETQ. V lost 5 bases and J 0 bases, leaving 6 bases between the germline ends. The CDR3: CASRDNSGNTIYF. The CDR3 bases are TGCGCCAGCAGAGACAACTCTGGAAACACCATATATTTT.

The chain couples TRBV19 to TRBJ1-2; D remains ambiguous. The CDR3 consists of 14 residues. With 3 bases removed from V and 4 bases from J, the gap between germline ends came to 12 bases. CDR1 is LNHDA, CDR2 SQIVND, per germline (reference sequence). CDR3 nucleotides: TGTGCCAGTAGTATTGGGCAGGTCAGCTATGGCTACACCTTC. Amino acids: CASSIGQVSYGYTF.

In this sample, this clone turned up a few times. The chain links TRBV19 to TRBJ2-3, with D possibly TRBD1 on 5 matching bases. The CDR3 spans 17 residues. Germline CDR1 LNHDA, CDR2 SQIVND (reference sequence). V lost 6 bases to trimming and J lost 5 bases, with 24 bases between them. The CDR3 here is CASSFTGRALRGDTQYF. CDR3 in DNA: TGTGCCAGTAGCTTCACCGGCCGGGCCCTTAGGGGAGATACGCAGTATTTT.